Included here is one T cell receptor beta chain sequence, with context. Antigen specificity is unknown. The second PCR ran about 6 to 12 cycles with a sample-barcoded 5' primer and J-beta primers. Each CDR3 protein is one row after TCRdb ran MiXCR on the 5' RACE reads. The table has about 900,000 distinct CDR3 sequences, about 44% seen once. The V gene's germline CDR1 is MNHNS and CDR2 SASEGT. The CDR3 runs to 15 residues. V was clipped by 6 bases and J by 7 bases; unmatched bases: 8. This entry belongs to a study of blood T cells in healthy people across ages. Overall study findings and caveats: Samples with more naive T cells showed higher observed beta diversity. Both naive CD4+ cell counts and diversity were greater in long-lived donors than in aged donors. When one million T cells were used, diversity estimates were thought to be underestimates.

Sequenced input: blood. The origin of this receptor is a man younger than 45 in good health. The chain uses TRBV6-1 and TRBJ1-6, with TRBD1 identical over 8 bases. The CDR3 coding sequence is TGTGCCAGCAGCCGCAGGGGGCTGGAGAATTCACCCCTCCACTTT. Its protein product is CASSRRGLENSPLHF.